The 18 T cell receptor beta chains below were found in one sample sequenced in a study of PD-1 blockade in classical Hodgkin lymphoma. The time point denotes: cycle 4 day 1 (C4D1), after more than five weeks of nivolumab. No patient escaped relapse after autologous stem cell transplantation, and brentuximab vedotin exposure varied. Profiling relied on immunoSEQ multiplex PCR, and the TCRdb table lists in-frame clones only, not all of them. This table holds roughly 46,000 clones, around 74% found once. Material: peripheral blood mononuclear cells (PBMCs), obtained before the fourth cycle of nivolumab. Source of these receptors: a human donor with classical Hodgkin lymphoma.

This chain links TRBV29-1 with TRBJ1-2; TRBD1 agrees at 7 bases. The V gene end was trimmed by 2 bases and the J gene end by 3 bases; junction bases not matched to a gene: 6. CDR1 and CDR2 from the germline V gene are SQVTM and ANQGSEA. The CDR3 has 14 residues. The DNA of the CDR3 is TGCAGCGTTGAAACAGGGGATCGTGACTATGGCTACACCTTC. Translation gives CSVETGDRDYGYTF.

The chain couples TRBV5-1 to TRBJ2-3; D is possibly TRBD2 (6 bases). CDR3 length: 14 amino acids. Between the trimmed V and J ends, which lost 4 bases and 2 bases, there was a span of 11 bases. In germline, CDR1 is SGHRS, CDR2 YFSETQ. For the CDR3, the DNA is TGCGCCAGCAGCCCCGGGACTCCCACAGATACGCAGTATTTT. The encoded protein is CASSPGTPTDTQYF. The full variable domain, its missing parts supplied by reference TRBV5-1 and TRBJ2-3, is KAGVTQTPRYLIKTRGQQVTLSCSPISGHRSVSWYQQTPGQGLQFLFEYFSETQRNKGNFPGRFSGRQFSNSRSEMNVSTLELGDSALYLCASSPGTPTDTQYFGPGTRLTVL.

This clone was detected only once. The V call is TRBV28, the J call TRBJ1-1, with D unclear. Germline values: CDR1 MDHEN, CDR2 SYDVKM. The CDR3 has 14 residues. Trimming stripped 6 bases from V and 6 bases from J, with 17 bases between. CDR3 sequence (DNA): TGTGCCAGCAGCTCCCAGTATTACCCCGCTGAAGCTTTCTTT. Translating gives CASSSQYYPAEAFF.

The genes are TRBV7-9 and TRBJ2-1; 7 nucleotides line up with TRBD1. Germline trimming cut 5 bases from V and 9 bases from J; bases unmatched to any gene: 7. CDR1 SEHNR and CDR2 FQNEAQ come from the germline V gene (reference sequence). The length of the CDR3 is 13 residues. The CDR3 protein is CASSTGQPGEQFF. DNA of the CDR3: TGTGCCAGCAGCACGGGACAGCCGGGTGAGCAGTTCTTC.

The gene calls are TRBV29-1 and TRBJ1-1; 9 bases align to TRBD1. CDR1 and CDR2 (germline): SQVTM, ANQGSEA. Germline trimming cut 7 bases from V and 1 base from J; bases unmatched to any gene: 4. The length of the CDR3 is 13 residues. CDR3 protein: CSATQGANTEAFF. The DNA for the CDR3 is TGCAGCGCGACACAGGGGGCGAACACTGAAGCTTTCTTT.

This clone was picked up one time. This chain links TRBV29-1 with TRBJ2-3, with 8 bases lining up with TRBD2. Per germline, CDR1 SQVTM and CDR2 ANQGSEA. Trimming took 7 bases from V and 0 from J; bases not matched to a gene: 9. The CDR3 contains 15 residues. The CDR3 reads CSGLTSGTSTDTQYF. The CDR3 DNA reads TGCAGCGGTCTCACTAGCGGTACTAGCACAGATACGCAGTATTTT.

This clone was counted a single time. The V gene is TRBV18, the J gene TRBJ2-5, with D tentatively TRBD1 (6 bases). This CDR3 has 14 amino acids. In germline, CDR1 is KGHSH, CDR2 LQKENI. V was clipped by 0 bases and J by 4 bases, with 9 bases between them. The CDR3 coding sequence is TGTGCCAGCTCACCACCAGGGGGATTAGAGACCCAGTACTTC. Residues: CASSPPGGLETQYF.

V is TRBV27 and J is TRBJ2-1, with D possibly TRBD2 on 5 matching bases. V lost 2 bases and J 6 bases, leaving 8 bases between the germline ends. CDR1 and CDR2 from the germline V gene are MNHEY and SMNVEV (reference sequence). The CDR3 is 13 amino acids. The CDR3 sequence is CASSLEGGNEQFF. The CDR3 bases are TGTGCCAGCAGTTTAGAGGGTGGCAATGAGCAGTTCTTC.

The rearrangement links TRBV2 to TRBJ1-4; the D is unclear. This CDR3 region has 12 residues. Per the germline V gene, CDR1 is SNHLY and CDR2 is FYNNEI. Trimming pared 7 bases from V and 5 bases from J, leaving 8 bases between. CDR3 protein: CASTQPNEKLFF. The DNA for the CDR3 is TGTGCCAGCACTCAGCCAAATGAAAAACTGTTTTTT.

The chain couples TRBV28 to TRBJ1-2; no definite D call. The germline V and J ends were trimmed by 3 bases and 2 bases, with 7 bases remaining between them. Per germline, CDR1 MDHEN and CDR2 SYDVKM. This CDR3 has 13 residues. Here the CDR3 reads CASSLIGNYGYTF. The CDR3 DNA sequence: TGTGCCAGCAGTTTGATAGGGAACTATGGCTACACCTTC.

The chain joins TRBV7-3 to TRBJ2-6, with D unclear. CDR3 length: 14 amino acids. CDR1 SGHTA and CDR2 FQGTGA come from the germline V gene. V was clipped by 5 bases and J by 2 bases, with 7 bases between them. The CDR3 DNA reads TGTGCCAGCAGCGCACAAGCTGGGGCCAACGTCCTGACTTTC. It yields the protein CASSAQAGANVLTF.

The J gene is TRBJ1-2, the V gene TRBV5-6; TRBD1 matches at 7 bases. Trimming took 4 bases from V and 2 from J; bases not matched to a gene: 5. This CDR3 has 14 residues. Per the germline V gene, CDR1 is SGHDT and CDR2 is YYEEEE. The CDR3 sequence: CASSPGTANYGYTF. The CDR3 DNA follows: TGTGCCAGCAGCCCAGGGACAGCGAACTATGGCTACACCTTC.

This clone appeared once. The J gene is TRBJ2-7, the V gene TRBV28, with D possibly TRBD2 on 5 matching bases. There are 14 residues in the CDR3. Between the trimmed V and J ends, which lost 6 bases and 0 bases, there was a span of 12 bases. Looked up from germline, CDR1 is MDHEN and CDR2 is SYDVKM. The CDR3 protein is CASRPGLPSYEQYF. CDR3 DNA sequence: TGTGCCAGCAGGCCTGGACTCCCCTCCTACGAGCAGTACTTC.

This clone was detected a few times. J is TRBJ1-1 and V is TRBV27, with 8 bases identical to TRBD1. CDR1 MNHEY and CDR2 SMNVEV come from the germline V gene (reference sequence). The CDR3 has 15 amino acids. The V gene end was trimmed by 6 bases and the J gene end by 3 bases; junction bases not matched to a gene: 9. The DNA for the CDR3 is TGTGCCAGCAGCGACAGGGGACAAGAGTACACTGAAGCTTTCTTT. This gives the protein CASSDRGQEYTEAFF.

This clone showed up just a few times. CDR3 DNA sequence: TGTGCCAGCAGCCGGAACAGGGAACAAGAGACCCAGTACTTC. Translation: CASSRNREQETQYF. The chain is built from TRBV5-4 and TRBJ2-5; tentative D call: TRBD1 (6 bases). The CDR3 contains 14 residues. Germline V gives CDR1 SGHNT, CDR2 YYREEE (reference sequence). V lost 4 bases to trimming and J lost 2 bases, with 12 bases between them.

This clone was seen just once. The V gene is TRBV6-5, the J gene TRBJ1-4, with a possible D match to TRBD1 (6 bases). CDR1 is MNHEY and CDR2 is SVGAGI in the germline V gene. Trimming pared 6 bases from V and 10 bases from J, leaving 15 bases between. The CDR3 is 13 residues long. The CDR3 coding sequence is TGTGCCAGCAGCGGGGGCGCGTCCGGAAAACTGTTTTTT. Amino acids: CASSGGASGKLFF.

The J gene is TRBJ2-1, the V gene TRBV6-5, with D hard to call. The V gene's germline CDR1 is MNHEY and CDR2 SVGAGI. The length of the CDR3 is 15 residues. Trimming cost V 5 bases and J 3 bases, with 14 bases left between them. The CDR3 spells CASSPVTENYNEQFF. DNA for the CDR3: TGTGCCAGCAGTCCCGTAACGGAAAACTACAATGAGCAGTTCTTC.

The V gene is TRBV6-6, the J gene TRBJ2-1; possible D gene TRBD2, 5 bases. CDR1 is MNHNY, CDR2 SVGAGI, per germline (reference sequence). Trimming stripped 6 bases from V and 5 bases from J, with 17 bases between. This CDR3 contains 15 residues. CDR3 amino acids: CASSWRRPYNNEQFF. The CDR3 bases are TGTGCCAGCAGCTGGAGGAGGCCCTACAACAATGAGCAGTTCTTC.